The clone carrying this TCR beta chain showed up many times. Its antigen remains unidentified. This CDR3 has 14 residues. V shed 5 bases, J shed 8 bases, and the junction held 8 bases outside the gene matches. Looked up from germline, CDR1 is SEHNR and CDR2 is FQNEAQ (reference sequence). Both TRBC1 and TRBC2 were covered by a beta constant-region primer of two equimolar oligonucleotides. The cDNA 3' end received a ligated single-stranded oligonucleotide carrying the SP2 primer and a 12-nucleotide UMI. TCRdb used MiXCR to reprocess the UMI-ligation and nested PCR reads, holding one entry per CDR3 protein. The sample gives 75,000 to 85,000 distinct CDR3 sequences, about an eighth of which show up once; around 0.9% is in the top ten. The sample is drawn from a study of naive and memory T cell subsets. Whole-study results and caveats: TCR counts from RNA may reflect activation-linked expression changes. In CD4 and CD8 cells, diversity dropped from naive through EMRA.

The chain recombines TRBV7-9 with TRBJ2-4, with TRBD1 matching 8 bases. The source of this sequence is a human donor in good health. Sequencing used central memory CD4+ T cells from blood. CDR3 nucleotides: TGTGCCAGCAGCCCTAGGACAGGGACGGACATTCAGTACTTC. Translated, it gives CASSPRTGTDIQYF. Supplemented by reference TRBV7-9 and TRBJ2-4, the full variable domain reads DTGVSQNPRHKITKRGQNVTFRCDPISEHNRLYWYRQTLGQGPEFLTYFQNEAQLEKSRLLSDRFSAERPKGSFSTLEIQRTEQGDSAMYLCASSPRTGTDIQYFGAGTRLSVL.